These T cell receptor beta chains were read from a single sample in a study of shared clonotypes between healthy human individuals. Libraries were prepared by immunoSEQ multiplex PCR; TCRdb keeps only in-frame clonotypes and omits some of them. The sample records about 2 million clones, 85% to 95% being singletons. The sample comprised naive CD4+ T cells sorted from blood. All receptors derive from a man younger than 35 in good health. CDR3s include the opening cysteine and the closing phenylalanine or tryptophan. Each record gives: V gene, CDR3 protein.

>TRBV28
CASSPGQGGYGYTF
>TRBV7-3
CASSLNLGETQYF
>TRBV28
CASNSQGRLFDYGYTF
>TRBV2
CASSEINYGYTF
>TRBV11-3
CASSPGGRELAPPYNEQFF
>TRBV30
CAWSASRTGALGGDTEAFF
>TRBV19
CASGRGFNEQFF
>TRBV28
CASSSNRDRDYGYTF
>TRBV5-3
CARAQGATDTQYF
>TRBV20-1
CSARAGDTQYF
>TRBV5-4
CASSSGTKDSPLHF
>TRBV5-5
CASSLGVQRFGAFF
>TRBV7-8
CASSPDRRGTQYF
>TRBV19
CASSRLAGVSYEQYF
>TRBV7-9
CASSSRVAGVNEQFF
>TRBV1
CTSSPKRGGFGPQHF
>TRBV7-2
CASSLVSSPLHF
>TRBV7-2
CASSLGGASSYEQYF
>TRBV19
CASSISGRLFF
>TRBV18
CASSPSGLYEQYF
>TRBV7-9
CASSGRRGLSNEKLFF
>TRBV27
CASSPGTALHQPQHF
>TRBV6-1
CASSAKTGGRSETQYF
>TRBV6-5
CASSRQEGYGYTF
>TRBV11-1
CASSSQVGGYGYTF
>TRBV5-4
CASSTQISGANVLTF
>TRBV29-1
CSAGTGPYEQYF
>TRBV9
CASSATGTGELFF
>TRBV5-4
CASSSSQRGRSYNEQFF
>TRBV29-1
CSVDPTGGETQYF
>TRBV30
CAWSPKTPGAADTQYF
>TRBV30
CAWSKAYNEQFF
>TRBV2
CASSGEADTEAFF
>TRBV10-3
CAIRGQGNDYEQYF
>TRBV18
CASTPGQTNEKLFF
>TRBV5-4
CASSLLAGELFF
>TRBV28
CASSFLPGQGFYEQYF
>TRBV6-1
CASSPGQKGNEQFF
>TRBV2
CASSVGRDAYEQYF
>TRBV11-2
CASSPRLVPGELFF
>TRBV27
CASSLGENTGELFF
>TRBV6-5
CASRQGGTGELFF
>TRBV7-8
CASSLGIMGQGVENTEAFF
>TRBV7-2
CASSLQGANYGYTF
>TRBV5-1
CASSFRGRDTEAFF
>TRBV19
CASSLRQGSTDTQYF
>TRBV2
CASWGRDSTYYEQYF
>TRBV5-4
CASSLSQRNYGYTF
>TRBV5-1
CASSPTAGSSYEQYF